This TCR beta chain is drawn from a study of Ad26.COV2.S vaccination and SARS-CoV-2 variants. General study points: Similar non-spike TCR breadth was observed in recipients of vaccine and of placebo.

The sample's treatment: around 19 received Ad26.COV2.S at low or high dose, single or two shots; 5 received placebo; per-sample allocation not given. The samples were gathered on day 63 after the first injection of vaccine or placebo. Sequencing used immunoSEQ multiplex PCR; TCRdb keeps in-frame clones, though not all of them. In the table there are some 290,000 clones, approximately 86% of which are singletons. As regards this clone: Antigen unknown.

Deletions cut 0 bases from V and 0 bases from J, with 12 bases between. This CDR3 has 17 amino acids. Germline values: CDR1 MGHRA, CDR2 YSYEKL. Here the sequenced sample was peripheral blood, taken in a trial of Ad26.COV2.S vaccine versus placebo. The source is a person between 18 and 65 years old who received the Ad26.COV2.S COVID-19 vaccine or a placebo. The chain carries TRBV4-1 and TRBJ1-5; possibly TRBD1 for D (5 bases). DNA of the CDR3: TGCGCCAGCAGCCAAGATTTAGGCGACAGTAGCAATCAGCCCCAGCATTTT. Its protein product is CASSQDLGDSSNQPQHF.